A single sample is the source of the 23 T cell receptor beta chains below, sequenced in a study of molecular identifiers for immune sequencing clone quantification. From the PCR reads, TCRdb called clonotypes with MiXCR, one entry per CDR3 protein. The sample includes some 12,000 distinct CDR3 sequences, under 20% of them seen just once. Specimen: naive CD8+ T cells from blood, with Jurkat cell RNA spiked in. The subset is: FACS-sorted CD8+CD4-CCR7+CD45RA+ naive T cells. The receptor source for this set is a human donor in good health. Some libraries in this study had Jurkat cell RNA spiked in.

This clonotype occurred a few times. The chain combines TRBV6-6 with TRBJ1-1; TRBD1 aligns across 7 bases. Germline CDR1 reads MNHNY; CDR2 reads SVGAGI (reference sequence). CDR3 length: 15 amino acids. The J segment lost 6 bases and the V segment lost 2 bases, leaving 9 bases of the junction unmatched. CDR3 sequence: CASSYKGQIGSEAFF. For the CDR3, the DNA is TGTGCCAGCAGTTACAAGGGACAGATCGGATCTGAAGCTTTCTTT.

On this clonotype: This may stem from a read error, because a much larger clone lies one nucleotide away. The chain uses TRBV3-1 and TRBJ2-7, with D uncertain. The CDR3 totals 13 residues. Germline CDR1 LGHDT, CDR2 YNNKEL (reference sequence). The DNA of the CDR3 is TGTGCCAGCAGCCAAGTTGTTCGCGACGAGCGGTACTTC. It is translated as CASSQVVRDERYF.

This clonotype was detected many times. The chain uses TRBV3-1 and TRBJ2-7; 9 bases fit TRBD1. From germline, CDR1 is LGHDT and CDR2 YNNKEL (reference sequence). The CDR3 runs to 15 residues. The ends lost 3 bases at V and 4 bases at J; junction bases unmatched: 7. The CDR3 coding sequence is TGTGCCAGCAGCCACGGACCGGGACAGGGATACGAGCAGTACTTC. It translates to CASSHGPGQGYEQYF.

This clonotype was observed many times. The J gene is TRBJ2-6, the V gene TRBV11-2, with D possibly matching TRBD1 (6 bases). Between the trimmed V and J ends, which lost 4 bases and 1 base, there was a span of 11 bases. This CDR3 has 16 residues. Germline assignment: CDR1 SGHAT and CDR2 FQNNGV. The CDR3 sequence is CASSSTTGSGANVLTF. CDR3 DNA: TGTGCCAGCAGCTCAACCACAGGGTCTGGGGCCAACGTCCTGACTTTC.

This clonotype was picked up many times. The V gene is TRBV7-8, the J gene TRBJ2-1; D is undetermined. CDR3 size: 11 residues. V was pared by 1 base and J by 10 bases, with 5 bases between. Germline CDR1 SGHVS, CDR2 FQNEAQ. The chain's CDR3 is CASSLGEEQFF. CDR3 coding DNA: TGTGCCAGCAGCTTAGGAGAGGAGCAGTTCTTC.

About this clonotype itself: This sequence may be a read error, since a much larger clone differs from it by one base. The rearrangement links TRBV7-9 to TRBJ2-3; D is unresolved. Germline V gives CDR1 SEHNR, CDR2 FQNEAQ (reference sequence). V lost 0 bases and J lost 6, with 4 bases in between. The CDR3 consists of 12 residues. CDR3 DNA: TGTGCCAGCAGCTTAGCCCCGGATACGCAGTATTTT. Translation gives CASSLAPDTQYF.

In this sample, this clonotype is medium-sized. This chain joins TRBV25-1 and TRBJ2-1; weak D call: TRBD2 (5 bases). Germline-derived CDR1 and CDR2 are MGHDK and SYGVNS. Trimming left V 6 bases short and J 4 bases short, with 10 bases between. The CDR3 has 13 residues. This CDR3 is CASRDLPYNEQFF. DNA of the CDR3: TGTGCCAGCAGGGACTTGCCTTACAATGAGCAGTTCTTC.

This clonotype was seen more than once but under ten times. A far bigger clonotype differs at one base, so this is likely a read error. The chain has TRBV28 and TRBJ2-3; D gene unclear. The CDR3 length is 11 residues. Germline-derived CDR1 and CDR2 are MDHEN and SYDVKM. In DNA form, the CDR3 reads TGTGCCGGCAGTTTCACAGATACGCAGTATTTT. Its translation is CAGSFTDTQYF.

This clonotype is classed as medium-sized (0.01 to 0.1%). The chain uses TRBV6-1 and TRBJ1-5; D uncertain. The germline gives CDR1 MNHNS, CDR2 SASEGT. Deletions cut 4 bases from V and 4 bases from J, with 11 bases between. The length of the CDR3 is 14 residues. The CDR3 reads CASSAGTRNQPQHF. The CDR3 nucleotides read TGTGCCAGCAGTGCCGGCACACGGAATCAGCCCCAGCATTTT.

Ten or more counts support this clonotype. The rearrangement links TRBV27 to TRBJ2-7, with D perhaps given as TRBD1 or TRBD2 (5 bases each). The germline CDR1 and CDR2 sequences are MNHEY and SMNVEV (reference sequence). CDR3 length: 16 residues. Trimming took 6 bases from V and 3 from J, leaving 21 bases between them. The CDR3 sequence is CASSPTPTGGRYEQYF. The CDR3 coding sequence is TGTGCCAGCAGCCCCACCCCCACAGGAGGACGCTACGAGCAGTACTTC.

By share, this clonotype ranks as medium-sized (0.01 to 0.1%). The chain joins TRBV7-8 to TRBJ2-7; no clear D gene. CDR1 is SGHVS, CDR2 FQNEAQ, per germline. This CDR3 contains 12 residues. With 5 bases removed from V and 4 bases from J, the gap between germline ends came to 9 bases. CDR3 loop: CASSPPIYEQYF. CDR3 nucleotides: TGTGCCAGCAGCCCGCCGATTTACGAGCAGTACTTC.

This clonotype is medium-sized (0.01 to 0.1%). This chain uses TRBV27 with TRBJ1-1; D unresolved. There are 15 residues in the CDR3. Trimming left V 2 bases short and J 1 base short, with 11 bases between. CDR1 and CDR2 from the germline V gene are MNHEY and SMNVEV (reference sequence). The CDR3 coding sequence is TGTGCCAGCAGTTTAGGAGCAGGCTCGAACACTGAAGCTTTCTTT. This sequence encodes CASSLGAGSNTEAFF.

There are a few counts of this clonotype. CDR3 loop: CASIKGVAGEQFF. Written as DNA, the CDR3 is TGTGCCAGCATCAAGGGGGTAGCCGGGGAGCAGTTCTTC. The rearrangement uses TRBV27 and TRBJ2-1; tentative D call: TRBD1 (6 bases). The CDR3 is made up of 13 amino acids. Germline V gene data show CDR1 as MNHEY and CDR2 as SMNVEV (reference sequence). V gave up 7 bases and J gave up 10 bases, with 17 bases separating them.

In this sample, this clonotype turned up many times. The chain employs TRBV25-1 and TRBJ2-5; possibly TRBD2 for D (7 bases). Germline V CDR1 and CDR2: MGHDK, SYGVNS. The CDR3 consists of 15 residues. V was cut by 2 bases and J by 4 bases, with 14 bases left in between. CDR3 region: CASSEGGAWGETQYF. The CDR3 DNA is TGTGCCAGCAGTGAAGGGGGGGCCTGGGGAGAGACCCAGTACTTC.

The rearrangement links TRBV27 to TRBJ1-5; no firm D call. Trimming removed 5 bases from V and 6 bases from J, with 11 bases in between. CDR3 length: 13 residues. Germline lookup yields CDR1 MNHEY and CDR2 SMNVEV (reference sequence). The CDR3 DNA reads as TGTGCCAGCAGTCCTGATAGCGGTCAGCCCCAGCATTTT. Its protein product is CASSPDSGQPQHF.

The table lists this clonotype with many counts. The V call is TRBV20-1, the J call TRBJ1-1; the D is unclear. Germline-derived CDR1 and CDR2 are DFQATT and SNEGSKA (reference sequence). The CDR3 loop spans 12 amino acids. Trimming took 5 bases from V and 1 from J, leaving 8 bases between them. The CDR3 DNA follows: TGCAGTGCTCCTAGTGGGAACACTGAAGCTTTCTTT. Translating gives CSAPSGNTEAFF.

Note on this clonotype: Since a much larger clone is just one base distant, this may be a read error. V is TRBV5-6 and J is TRBJ2-1, with D maybe TRBD2 (6 bases). Germline values: CDR1 SGHDT, CDR2 YYEEEE. CDR3 length: 14 residues. Trimming removed 0 bases from V and 8 bases from J, with 12 bases in between. Written as DNA, the CDR3 is TGTGCCAGCAGCTTGGTCGGGGGTAGCCATGAGCAGTTCTTC. Protein product: CASSLVGGSHEQFF.

By its share, this clonotype is medium-sized. This chain connects TRBV28 to TRBJ2-3, with a tentative D call TRBD2 (5 bases). The CDR3 length is 14 residues. Trimming removed 1 base at V and 6 bases at J, with 11 bases between. CDR1 is MDHEN, CDR2 SYDVKM, per germline. CDR3 loop: CASSLSSSGDTQYF. CDR3 sequence (DNA): TGTGCCAGCAGTTTATCCTCGAGCGGCGATACGCAGTATTTT.

This clonotype was picked up many times. V usage is TRBV30 and J usage is TRBJ1-5; 8 bases are shared with TRBD1. The CDR3 covers 14 residues. Germline V lookup: CDR1 GTSNPN, CDR2 SVGIG (reference sequence). V lost 3 bases, J lost 4 bases, and 5 bases stayed unmatched. The CDR3 DNA reads as TGTGCCTGGAGCGGGGGGACAGGTAATCAGCCCCAGCATTTT. Residues: CAWSGGTGNQPQHF.

This clonotype was counted between two and nine times. The chain links TRBV12-3 or TRBV12-4 to TRBJ2-7, with D perhaps matching TRBD2 (6 bases). The V and J ends lost 2 bases and 0 bases respectively, with 11 bases between them. The CDR3 spans 15 residues. This CDR3 reads CASSLSGRSSYEQYF. The CDR3 nucleotides read TGTGCCAGCAGTTTATCTGGGAGGAGCTCCTACGAGCAGTACTTC.

This clonotype was detected many times. The genes are TRBV7-9 and TRBJ2-2; TRBD1 agrees at 7 bases. The V segment lost 4 bases and the J segment 2 bases; nucleotides outside the gene matches: 7. CDR3 size: 16 residues. Germline values: CDR1 SEHNR, CDR2 FQNEAQ (reference sequence). The CDR3 DNA reads TGTGCCAGCAGCTCAAACGACAGGGATAACACCGGGGAGCTGTTTTTT. This gives the protein CASSSNDRDNTGELFF.

This clonotype was seen at least ten times. The rearrangement links TRBV21-1 to TRBJ1-6; TRBD1, as called in the table, went unchecked against the DNA. TRBV21-1 is labeled a pseudogene. The length of the CDR3 is 19 residues. This CDR3 is CASSNDRCTGASYNSPLHF. CDR3 nucleotides: TGTGCCAGCAGCAATGACCGTTGTACAGGGGCCTCCTATAATTCACCCCTCCACTTT.

This clonotype was picked up many times. The chain recombines TRBV4-1 with TRBJ2-1; D is uncertain. Germline assignment: CDR1 MGHRA and CDR2 YSYEKL. The CDR3 covers 13 residues. V was clipped by 0 bases and J by 7 bases, with 7 bases between them. The CDR3 nucleotides read TGCGCCAGCAGCCAAGATCGGGCAAATGAGCAGTTCTTC. It codes for CASSQDRANEQFF.